The present entry profiles one T cell receptor beta chain with its context. Its specificity is not known. The CDR3 has 16 residues. The trim removed 6 bases at V and 0 bases at J, leaving 7 bases unmatched. CDR1 SGHDN and CDR2 FVKESK come from the germline V gene. The record originates from a study of lymphopenia after photon versus proton radiotherapy. Study outcomes and limitations: Post-nadir TCR diversity decline inversely tracked overall survival among those who died.

Generated by immunoSEQ multiplex PCR, the TCRdb table keeps only in-frame clones and is missing some. The sample contains 55,000 to 75,000 clones, approximately 90% of which appear only once. The sequence was obtained from a woman aged 70-85 years with pancreatic cancer. The chain employs TRBV14 and TRBJ1-1; 10 bases agree with TRBD1. The input for sequencing was peripheral blood, taken from a patient treated with photon-based radiotherapy. CDR3 coding DNA: TGTGCCAGCAGTCGATGGGGGACAGGGGTGAACACTGAAGCTTTCTTT. This codes for CASSRWGTGVNTEAFF.